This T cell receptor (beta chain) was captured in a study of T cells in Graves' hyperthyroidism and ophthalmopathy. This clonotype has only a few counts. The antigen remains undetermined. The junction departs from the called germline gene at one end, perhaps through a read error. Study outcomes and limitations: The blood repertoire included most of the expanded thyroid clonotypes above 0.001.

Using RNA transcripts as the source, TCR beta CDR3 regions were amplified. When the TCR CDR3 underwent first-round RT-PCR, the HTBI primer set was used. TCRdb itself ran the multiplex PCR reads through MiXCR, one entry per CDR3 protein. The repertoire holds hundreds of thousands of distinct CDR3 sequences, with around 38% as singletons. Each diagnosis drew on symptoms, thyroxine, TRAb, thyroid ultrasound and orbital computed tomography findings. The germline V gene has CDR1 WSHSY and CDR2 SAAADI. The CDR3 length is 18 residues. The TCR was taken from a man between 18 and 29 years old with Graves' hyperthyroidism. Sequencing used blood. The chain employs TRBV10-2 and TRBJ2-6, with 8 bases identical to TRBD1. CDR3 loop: CASTPRDRPLSGANVLTF. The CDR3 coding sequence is TGTGCCAGCACACCCCGGGACAGGCCTCTCTCTGGGGCCAACGTCCTGACTTTC.